Listed below are T cell receptor beta chains from one sample, sequenced in a study of blood T cells in healthy people across ages. TCRdb called the 5' RACE reads again in MiXCR, with one record for every CDR3 protein. There are roughly 800,000 distinct CDR3 sequences in the sample; about 55% occur only once, and roughly 37% lies in the top ten. Material for sequencing was blood. All receptors come from a man older than 75 in good health. Each CDR3 is given without its conserved first and last residue.

TRBJ2-7 TRBV7-9 ASSRSDYYEQY
- TRBV4-1 ASSRIRGGVTEQY
TRBJ1-6 TRBV4-1 ASSQVGLYNSPLH
TRBJ1-6 TRBV28 ASSPRSGSPLH
TRBJ1-1 TRBV2 ASSEASGKGSEAF
TRBJ2-1 TRBV11-2 ASSLRSDRSYNEQF
- TRBV7-3 ASSLARTNQETQY
TRBJ2-3 TRBV7-2 ASSLALSLAITDTQY
TRBJ2-7 TRBV12-3/TRBV12-4 ASSLRTGTYEQY
TRBJ2-1 TRBV3-1 ASSQDGTSGDEQF
- TRBV7-2 ASNLVGPETQY
- TRBV5-1 ASSRRDKGNEQY
TRBJ2-3 TRBV12-3/TRBV12-4 ASTQGDTQY
TRBJ2-7 TRBV28 ASSPSGRSLYEQY
- TRBV6-5 ASSSTTTRGYEQY
TRBJ2-7 TRBV7-2 ASTLGGTSSYNEQY
TRBJ2-7 TRBV7-9 ASSQLNSGRASYEQY
TRBJ2-7 TRBV20-1 SAFAAPEKQY
TRBJ2-1 TRBV29-1 TVGGGGLEQF
TRBJ1-6 TRBV12-3/TRBV12-4 ASRRGTGVVSPLH
TRBJ2-3 TRBV2 ASSEAPLGESTDTQY
TRBJ2-6 TRBV5-6 ASLRDGLRSGANVLT
- TRBV11-3 ASSPSGAPDEQY
TRBJ2-3 TRBV20-1 SAGRGPDTQY
TRBJ1-2 TRBV20-1 SAPRALANYGYT
TRBJ2-1 TRBV11-2 ASSPTSGSFRHNEQF
TRBJ2-2 TRBV24-1 ATSDFERTRNTGELF
TRBJ2-2 TRBV6-5 ASSYPTGTSGNTGELF
TRBJ1-1 TRBV5-1 ASSLASVRLSTEAF
TRBJ2-3 TRBV25-1 ASRGWGSRTDTQY
TRBJ2-7 TRBV12-3/TRBV12-4 ASSPGGGGVYEQY
TRBJ2-1 TRBV24-1 ATSDPGLYNEQF
TRBJ2-1 TRBV7-2 ASSLEGLAGGGNEQF
TRBJ2-5 TRBV28 ASREEAGTQY
TRBJ2-1 TRBV3-1 ASSQDLGQPYNEQF
TRBJ2-6 TRBV29-1 SVRRAGVGGANVLT
TRBJ2-1 TRBV9 ASSFSEGPVSEQF
TRBJ2-5 TRBV2 ASSRGLWGQY
TRBJ1-2 TRBV10-2 ASRDSQEYGYT
TRBJ2-5 TRBV10-3 AIKGGAEETQY
TRBJ1-1 TRBV3-1 ASSFLPDVRATEAF
TRBJ2-1 TRBV5-1 ASSLVGAGVPPDEQF
TRBJ2-3 TRBV29-1 SSLDRVADTQY
TRBJ2-1 TRBV6-6 ASSYLGQGYNEQF
TRBJ2-1 TRBV10-3 AISEPGTETPYNKQF